One sample yielded the 26 T cell receptor beta chains listed below, sequenced in a study of shared clonotypes between healthy human individuals. This table comes from immunoSEQ multiplex PCR, and its TCRdb copy is limited to in-frame clones, with some not included. Among some 380,000 clones, just over 95% were seen once, and the ten largest hold 0.25% to 0.35%. The sample comprised memory CD8+ T cells sorted from blood. Sample subset: CD45RO+ cells pooled with CCR7-negative TemRA cells. These receptors came from a man younger than 45 in good health.

This chain links TRBV10-1 with TRBJ2-3; 10 positions match TRBD1. Germline trimming cut 8 bases from V and 8 bases from J; bases unmatched to any gene: 16. Germline V CDR1 and CDR2: WNHNN, SYGVQD (reference sequence). The CDR3 spans 16 residues. The CDR3: CASYRDRGREIATQYF. CDR3 sequence (DNA): TGCGCCAGCTATAGAGACAGGGGGCGCGAGATTGCTACGCAGTATTTT.

The V gene is TRBV2, the J gene TRBJ2-2; a possible D gene is TRBD2 (6 bases). CDR3 length: 15 amino acids. Trimming removed 8 bases at V and 6 bases at J, with 19 bases between. Germline V gives CDR1 SNHLY, CDR2 FYNNEI. The CDR3 DNA reads as TGTGCCAGCGGACCTAGGGACTCGGGGGCCGGGGAGCTGTTTTTT. This sequence encodes CASGPRDSGAGELFF.

The chain combines TRBV2 with TRBJ1-5, with TRBD1 identical over 7 bases. CDR3 size: 14 residues. Per the germline V gene, CDR1 is SNHLY and CDR2 is FYNNEI. V lost 8 bases to trimming and J lost 7 bases; unmatched junction nucleotides: 11. In DNA, the CDR3 is TGTGCCAGCGCTTCCAAGGGGGCGGGACAGCCCCAGCATTTT. This translates into CASASKGAGQPQHF.

CDR3 coding DNA: TGTGCCAGCAGCCAAGATCCCGGACTAGCGGGAGGGGAAGATACGCAGTATTTT. Amino acid sequence: CASSQDPGLAGGEDTQYF. J is TRBJ2-3 and V is TRBV4-2, with 15 bases fitting TRBD2. Germline lookup yields CDR1 LGHNA and CDR2 YNFKEQ. The ends lost 0 bases at V and 5 bases at J; junction bases unmatched: 6. The length of the CDR3 is 18 residues.

This clone is a singleton in its sample. This chain links TRBV9 with TRBJ2-4; perhaps TRBD2 as D (6 bases). The germline gives CDR1 SGDLS, CDR2 YYNGEE. This CDR3 spans 14 amino acids. Trimming stripped 2 bases from V and 7 bases from J, with 13 bases between. As DNA, the CDR3 is TGTGCCAGCAGCGTGGGACTCCTGGGTAACATTCAGTACTTC. Translation gives CASSVGLLGNIQYF.

The CDR3 region has the DNA TGTGCCAGCAGGGGCACAGGACATCGACAGCCCCAGCATTTT. Encoded protein: CASRGTGHRQPQHF. The V call is TRBV6-1, the J call TRBJ1-5; D might be TRBD1 (5 bases). Between the trimmed V and J ends, which lost 6 bases and 7 bases, there was a span of 16 bases. The germline V gene encodes CDR1 MNHNS and CDR2 SASEGT. CDR3 length: 14 residues.

The chain joins TRBV5-1 to TRBJ2-5; 7 bases are shared with TRBD2. This CDR3 spans 16 amino acids. V lost 0 bases, J lost 0 bases, and 5 bases stayed unmatched. CDR1 SGHRS and CDR2 YFSETQ come from the germline V gene. CDR3 residues: CASSLEVGTNQETQYF. The CDR3 DNA reads TGCGCCAGCAGCTTGGAAGTTGGGACTAACCAAGAGACCCAGTACTTC.

CDR3 residues: CASQGGLFTEAFF. The CDR3 DNA is TGTGCCTCTCAGGGGGGGCTCTTCACTGAAGCTTTCTTT. This chain joins TRBV19 and TRBJ1-1, with 7 bases identical to TRBD1. CDR1 and CDR2 from the germline V gene are LNHDA and SQIVND (reference sequence). The V and J ends lost 11 bases and 4 bases, in that order; junction bases with no gene match: 10. CDR3 length equals 13 residues.

This clone has only a few counts. The gene calls are TRBV10-3 and TRBJ1-2, with D possibly matching TRBD1 (6 bases). This CDR3 comprises 14 residues. Trimming pared 6 bases from V and 0 bases from J, leaving 11 bases between. The germline V gene has CDR1 ENHRY and CDR2 SYGVKD. CDR3 DNA sequence: TGTGCCATCAGAGCCGGGACATCTAACTATGGCTACACCTTC. Translation: CAIRAGTSNYGYTF.

This chain links TRBV5-4 with TRBJ1-1, with a possible D match to TRBD1 (6 bases). V was cut by 1 base and J by 6 bases, with 13 bases left in between. Germline V gene data show CDR1 as SGHNT and CDR2 as YYREEE (reference sequence). This CDR3 is 14 amino acids long. CDR3 sequence reads: CASSLPDSLAEAFF. The CDR3 nucleotides are TGTGCCAGCAGCTTGCCGGACAGTCTCGCTGAAGCTTTCTTT.

This rearrangement joins TRBV7-9 to TRBJ2-3; TRBD2 matches at 8 bases. The V segment lost 5 bases and the J segment 2 bases; nucleotides outside the gene matches: 3. The germline V gene has CDR1 SEHNR and CDR2 FQNEAQ (reference sequence). This CDR3 is 14 amino acids long. The CDR3, as DNA: TGTGCCAGCAGCCCTAGCGGGCCCACAGATACGCAGTATTTT. Translated, it gives CASSPSGPTDTQYF.

The gene calls are TRBV11-2 and TRBJ2-6, with TRBD1 identical over 8 bases. The CDR3 is 19 residues long. Losses at the gene ends were 5 bases for V and 3 bases for J; bases not matched to a gene: 15. In germline, CDR1 is SGHAT, CDR2 FQNNGV. In nucleotides, the CDR3 is TGTGCCAGCAGCCAAACATACCGGGACAGGCAATATGGGGCCAACGTCCTGACTTTC. Translating gives CASSQTYRDRQYGANVLTF.

This clone appeared once. V usage is TRBV19 and J usage is TRBJ2-4; D is possibly TRBD1 or TRBD2 (5 bases each). This CDR3 is 11 amino acids long. CDR1 and CDR2 (germline): LNHDA, SQIVND (reference sequence). V was clipped by 5 bases and J by 15 bases, with 14 bases between them. The CDR3 sequence is CASSPGTVSYF. In nucleotides, the CDR3 is TGTGCCAGTAGTCCAGGGACGGTTTCGTACTTC.

The CDR3 bases are TGTGCCAGCAGTTTAGGAGAACCGCGCTATGGCTACACCTTC. This translates into CASSLGEPRYGYTF. The genes are TRBV27 and TRBJ1-2; D uncertain. V gave up 2 bases and J gave up 4 bases, with 11 bases separating them. The germline V gene has CDR1 MNHEY and CDR2 SMNVEV (reference sequence). The CDR3 length is 14 residues.

The sample holds one count of this clone. The chain recombines TRBV7-8 with TRBJ2-5, with D unresolved. Germline V lookup: CDR1 SGHVS, CDR2 FQNEAQ. The CDR3 is 10 amino acids. The germline V and J ends were trimmed by 1 base and 6 bases, with 0 bases remaining between them. The DNA for the CDR3 is TGTGCCAGCAGCTTAGAGACCCAGTACTTC. This codes for CASSLETQYF.

V gene TRBV18 combines with J gene TRBJ2-3; D is unresolved. The V end was cut by 2 bases, the J end by 4 bases, with 10 bases between. This CDR3 region has 14 residues. CDR1 KGHSH and CDR2 LQKENI come from the germline V gene. The CDR3, as DNA: TGTGCCAGCTCACCAGGTTTAGGGCCAGATACGCAGTATTTT. Amino acids: CASSPGLGPDTQYF.

The chain couples TRBV5-6 to TRBJ2-1, with D possibly matching TRBD2 (6 bases). Trimming took off 0 bases at V and 8 bases at J, with 15 bases between the two ends. This CDR3 is 15 amino acids long. Germline values: CDR1 SGHDT, CDR2 YYEEEE. The CDR3 bases are TGTGCCAGCAGCTTGGGCGGGAAAAGTATGGATGAGCAGTTCTTC. This sequence encodes CASSLGGKSMDEQFF. The full variable domain, with the rest looked up from reference TRBV5-6 and TRBJ2-1, is DAGVTQSPTHLIKTRGQQVTLRCSPKSGHDTVSWYQQALGQGPQFIFQYYEEEERQRGNFPDRFSGHQFPNYSSELNVNALLLGDSALYLCASSLGGKSMDEQFFGPGTRLTVL.

The rearrangement links TRBV28 to TRBJ1-3; 8 bases map to TRBD1. Unmatched junction bases numbered 5, after V lost 2 bases and J lost 2 bases. CDR3 length: 16 residues. Germline V gene data show CDR1 as MDHEN and CDR2 as SYDVKM. This chain's CDR3 is CASSLGQGAAGNTIYF. The CDR3 region has the DNA TGTGCCAGCAGTTTAGGGCAGGGGGCGGCTGGAAACACCATATATTTT.

The chain carries TRBV27 and TRBJ2-7; 8 positions agree with TRBD2. CDR3 length equals 16 residues. Germline V gene lookup returns CDR1 MNHEY and CDR2 SMNVEV (reference sequence). With V trimmed by 5 bases and J by 0 bases, 9 bases remained unmatched. This chain's CDR3 is CASSPLAGPSSYEQYF. The CDR3 coding sequence is TGTGCCAGCAGTCCCCTAGCGGGCCCGAGCTCCTACGAGCAGTACTTC.

The chain links TRBV9 to TRBJ2-2; 7 positions match TRBD2. V dropped 0 bases and J dropped 5; count of bases not matched to a gene: 7. The CDR3 length is 16 residues. Germline CDR1 and CDR2: SGDLS and YYNGEE. The CDR3 region is CASSVGGGRGTGELFF. The CDR3 DNA reads as TGTGCCAGCAGCGTAGGTGGCGGGAGAGGAACCGGGGAGCTGTTTTTT.

The J gene is TRBJ2-2, the V gene TRBV9; 8 bases match TRBD2. Germline trimming cut 0 bases from V and 5 bases from J; bases unmatched to any gene: 6. This CDR3 has 16 amino acids. Germline CDR1 SGDLS, CDR2 YYNGEE. CDR3 DNA sequence: TGTGCCAGCAGCGTAGTAACGGGAGGGAATACCGGGGAGCTGTTTTTT. It is translated as CASSVVTGGNTGELFF.

The CDR3 loop is CASRGPVGQYF. CDR3 coding DNA: TGTGCCAGCAGGGGACCGGTAGGGCAGTACTTC. The chain has TRBV28 and TRBJ2-7; perhaps D is TRBD1 or TRBD2 (5 bases each). The V end was cut by 6 bases, the J end by 9 bases, with 12 bases between. Germline CDR1 is MDHEN and CDR2 is SYDVKM. This CDR3 contains 11 residues.

This chain links TRBV14 with TRBJ2-5, with 7 bases fitting TRBD1. The CDR3 covers 16 residues. Germline V gene lookup returns CDR1 SGHDN and CDR2 FVKESK. With V trimmed by 0 bases and J by 7 bases, 11 bases remained unmatched. This chain's CDR3 is CASSQERKGARGTQYF. The CDR3 DNA follows: TGTGCCAGCAGCCAAGAACGTAAGGGGGCGAGAGGGACCCAGTACTTC.

The chain is built from TRBV25-1 and TRBJ1-1; no reliable D call. V lost 1 base and J lost 7, with 10 bases in between. The germline V gene encodes CDR1 MGHDK and CDR2 SYGVNS. The length of the CDR3 is 13 residues. DNA of the CDR3: TGTGCCAGCAGTGAATTGATTGGTGGTGAAGCTTTCTTT. The encoded protein is CASSELIGGEAFF.

V is TRBV25-1 and J is TRBJ2-1; 9 nucleotides match TRBD2. The CDR3 length is 15 residues. Germline trimming cut 4 bases from V and 7 bases from J; bases unmatched to any gene: 8. Germline loops: CDR1 MGHDK, CDR2 SYGVNS. In DNA, the CDR3 is TGTGCCAGCAGTGGCCCGCTGGCGGGAGGGAATGAGCAGTTCTTC. Protein: CASSGPLAGGNEQFF.

The V call is TRBV7-9, the J call TRBJ2-2; 12 bases map to TRBD2. Unmatched junction bases numbered 11, after V lost 6 bases and J lost 9 bases. CDR1 and CDR2 (germline): SEHNR, FQNEAQ (reference sequence). The CDR3 is 16 residues long. The CDR3 reads CASSQLAGGLYRELFF. The CDR3 nucleotides are TGTGCCAGCAGTCAACTAGCGGGAGGCCTATATAGGGAGCTGTTTTTT.